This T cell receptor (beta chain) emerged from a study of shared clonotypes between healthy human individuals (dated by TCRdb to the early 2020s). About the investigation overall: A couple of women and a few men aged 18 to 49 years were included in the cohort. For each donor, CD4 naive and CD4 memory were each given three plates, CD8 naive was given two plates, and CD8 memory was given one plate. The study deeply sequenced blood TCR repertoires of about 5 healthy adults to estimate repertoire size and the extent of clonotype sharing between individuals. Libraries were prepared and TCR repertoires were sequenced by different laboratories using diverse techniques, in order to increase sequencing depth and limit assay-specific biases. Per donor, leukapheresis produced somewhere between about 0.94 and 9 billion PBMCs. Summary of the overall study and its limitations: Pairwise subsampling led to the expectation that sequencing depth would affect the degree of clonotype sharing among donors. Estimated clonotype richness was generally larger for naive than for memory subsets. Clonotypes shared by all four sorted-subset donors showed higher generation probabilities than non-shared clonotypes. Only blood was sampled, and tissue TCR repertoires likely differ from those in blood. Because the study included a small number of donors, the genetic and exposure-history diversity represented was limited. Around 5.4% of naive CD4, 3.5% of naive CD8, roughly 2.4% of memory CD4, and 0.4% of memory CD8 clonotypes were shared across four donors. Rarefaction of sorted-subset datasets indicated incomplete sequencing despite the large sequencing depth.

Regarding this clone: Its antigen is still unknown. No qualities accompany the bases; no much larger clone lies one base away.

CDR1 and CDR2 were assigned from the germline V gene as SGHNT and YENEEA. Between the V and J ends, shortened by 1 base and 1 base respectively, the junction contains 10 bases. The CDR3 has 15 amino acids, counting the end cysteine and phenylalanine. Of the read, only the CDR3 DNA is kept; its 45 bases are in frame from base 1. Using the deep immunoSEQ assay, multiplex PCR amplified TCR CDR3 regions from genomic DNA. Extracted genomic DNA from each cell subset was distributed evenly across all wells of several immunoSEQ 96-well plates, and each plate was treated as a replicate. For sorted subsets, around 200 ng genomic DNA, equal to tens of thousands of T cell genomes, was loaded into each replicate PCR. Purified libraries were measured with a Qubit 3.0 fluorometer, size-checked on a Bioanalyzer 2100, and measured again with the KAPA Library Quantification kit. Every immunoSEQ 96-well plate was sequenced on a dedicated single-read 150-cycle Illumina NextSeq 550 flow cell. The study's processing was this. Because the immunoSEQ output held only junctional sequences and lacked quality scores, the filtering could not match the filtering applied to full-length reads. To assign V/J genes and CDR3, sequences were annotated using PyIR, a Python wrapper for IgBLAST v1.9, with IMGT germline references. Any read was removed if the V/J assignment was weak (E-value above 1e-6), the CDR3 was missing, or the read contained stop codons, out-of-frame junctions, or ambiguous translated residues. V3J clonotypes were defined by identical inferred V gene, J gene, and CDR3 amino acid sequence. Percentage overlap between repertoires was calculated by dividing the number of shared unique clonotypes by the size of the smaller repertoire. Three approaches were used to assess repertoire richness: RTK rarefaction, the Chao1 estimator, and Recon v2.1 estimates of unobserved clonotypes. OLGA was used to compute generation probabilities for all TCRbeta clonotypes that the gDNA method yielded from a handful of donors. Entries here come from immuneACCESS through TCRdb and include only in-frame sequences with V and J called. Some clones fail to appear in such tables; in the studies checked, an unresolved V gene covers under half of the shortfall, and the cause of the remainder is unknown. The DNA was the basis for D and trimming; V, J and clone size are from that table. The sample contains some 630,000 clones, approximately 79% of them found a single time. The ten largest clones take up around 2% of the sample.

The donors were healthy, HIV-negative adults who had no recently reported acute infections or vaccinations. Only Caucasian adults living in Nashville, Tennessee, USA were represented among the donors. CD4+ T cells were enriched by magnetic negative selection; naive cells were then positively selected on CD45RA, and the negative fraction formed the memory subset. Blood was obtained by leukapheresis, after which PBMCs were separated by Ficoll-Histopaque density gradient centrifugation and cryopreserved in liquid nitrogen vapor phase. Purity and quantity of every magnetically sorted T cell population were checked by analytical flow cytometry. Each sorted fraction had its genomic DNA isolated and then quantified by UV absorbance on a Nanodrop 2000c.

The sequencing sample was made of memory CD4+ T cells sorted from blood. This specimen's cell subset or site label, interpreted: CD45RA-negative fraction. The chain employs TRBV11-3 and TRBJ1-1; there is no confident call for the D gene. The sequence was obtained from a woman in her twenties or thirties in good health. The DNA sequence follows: TGTGCCAGCAGCTTAGGCGGCCGGACGAACACTGAAGCTTTCTTT. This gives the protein CASSLGGRTNTEAFF.